The rows below give T cell receptor beta chains drawn from one sample of a study of tumor and adjacent non-tumor tissue in lung cancer. MiXCR was run by TCRdb on the multiplex PCR reads, yielding one entry per CDR3 protein. The sample contains over 60,000 distinct CDR3 sequences, roughly 73% of which appear only once. Sequencing input: lung tumor tissue. These receptors all stem from a man aged 55 to 70 with non-small cell lung cancer. Each CDR3 is given with its conserved first and last residue. A D gene is named only where the DNA matches it firmly. Expanded clones are given a class, and other clones once, few, many or no size at all.

d_gene: .
j_gene: TRBJ2-3
abundance: few
v_gene: TRBV18
CDR3aa: CASSREDRLGTDTQYF
CDR3nt: TGTGCCAGCTCACGAGAGGACCGTTTAGGCACAGATACGCAGTATTTT

d_gene: TRBD2
j_gene: TRBJ2-4
abundance: .
v_gene: TRBV12-3/TRBV12-4
CDR3aa: CVRSSAGVGIQYF
CDR3nt: TGTGTCAGGAGTTCAGCGGGGGTCGGGATTCAGTACTTC

d_gene: .
j_gene: TRBJ2-2
abundance: .
v_gene: TRBV11-1
CDR3aa: CASNYTSGIGELF
CDR3nt: TGTGCCAGCAACTATACTAGTGGCATCGGGGAGCTGTTT

d_gene: .
j_gene: TRBJ2-6
abundance: .
v_gene: TRBV5-1
CDR3aa: CANSQGSVGGANVLTF
CDR3nt: TGCGCCAACAGCCAGGGGAGTGTTGGCGGGGCCAACGTCCTGACTTTC

d_gene: .
j_gene: TRBJ2-2
abundance: .
v_gene: TRBV5-5
CDR3aa: CVSSIGTVNTGELFF
CDR3nt: TGTGTCAGCAGCATCGGGACGGTAAACACCGGGGAGCTGTTTTTT

d_gene: TRBD2
j_gene: TRBJ2-7
abundance: many
v_gene: TRBV6-2/TRBV6-3
CDR3aa: CASKSGTSATYEQYF
CDR3nt: TGTGCCAGCAAATCAGGGACTAGCGCAACCTACGAGCAGTACTTC

d_gene: .
j_gene: TRBJ2-2
abundance: few
v_gene: TRBV6-2/TRBV6-3
CDR3aa: CVSLRASGMNTRELFF
CDR3nt: TGTGTCAGCTTGAGGGCTAGTGGGATGAACACGAGGGAGCTGTTTTTT

d_gene: TRBD2
j_gene: TRBJ2-3
abundance: few
v_gene: TRBV6-1
CDR3aa: CASSVPSGSPSDTQYF
CDR3nt: TGTGCCAGCAGTGTTCCTAGCGGGAGTCCTTCAGATACGCAATATTTT

d_gene: .
j_gene: TRBJ1-2
abundance: .
v_gene: TRBV7-8
CDR3aa: CASGLMTDPNYGYTF
CDR3nt: TGTGCCAGCGGCTTAATGACAGACCCTAACTATGGCTACACCTTC

d_gene: .
j_gene: TRBJ2-7
abundance: .
v_gene: TRBV29-1
CDR3aa: CSVEWIDHPYEQYF
CDR3nt: TGCAGCGTTGAATGGATCGACCATCCCTACGAGCAGTATTTC

d_gene: TRBD2
j_gene: TRBJ2-3
abundance: .
v_gene: TRBV20-1
CDR3aa: CSAPTSGRAGTETQYF
CDR3nt: TGCAGTGCCCCAACTAGCGGGAGAGCCGGGACAGAAACGCAGTATTTT

d_gene: .
j_gene: TRBJ1-2
abundance: few
v_gene: TRBV29-1
CDR3aa: CSVEVPDRNYGYTF
CDR3nt: TGCAGCGTTGAGGTCCCAGACAGGAACTATGGCTACACCTTC

d_gene: .
j_gene: TRBJ1-1
abundance: .
v_gene: TRBV29-1
CDR3aa: CSVSFENIEAFF
CDR3nt: TGCAGCGTTTCTTTTGAGAATATTGAAGCTTTCTTT

d_gene: .
j_gene: TRBJ1-1
abundance: once
v_gene: TRBV6-5
CDR3aa: CASSGSRRGVTEAFF
CDR3nt: TGTGCCAGCAGTGGGTCGAGAAGAGGAGTCACTGAAGCTTTCTTT

d_gene: .
j_gene: TRBJ2-1
abundance: .
v_gene: TRBV6-1
CDR3aa: CASSELSRRYNEQFF
CDR3nt: TGTGCCAGTAGTGAATTGAGCAGGAGATACAATGAGCAGTTCTTC

d_gene: TRBD2
j_gene: TRBJ2-1
abundance: many
v_gene: TRBV10-3
CDR3aa: CAIGTSGRQQQFF
CDR3nt: TGTGCCATCGGGACTAGCGGGAGACAACAGCAGTTCTTC

d_gene: .
j_gene: TRBJ1-4
abundance: once
v_gene: TRBV6-2/TRBV6-3
CDR3aa: CSSTYFQEDGEKLFF
CDR3nt: TGTTCCAGCACTTACTTTCAGGAGGACGGGGAAAAACTGTTTTTT

d_gene: TRBD2
j_gene: TRBJ2-3
abundance: few
v_gene: TRBV29-1
CDR3aa: CSVAGTSGSGTQYF
CDR3nt: TGCAGCGTTGCTGGGACTAGCGGGAGCGGTACGCAGTATTTT

d_gene: TRBD2
j_gene: TRBJ2-7
abundance: .
v_gene: TRBV6-1
CDR3aa: CVNSEAGAESSYEQYF
CDR3nt: TGTGTCAACAGTGAGGCGGGAGCCGAAAGCTCCTACGAGCAGTACTTC

d_gene: TRBD2
j_gene: TRBJ2-3
abundance: .
v_gene: TRBV6-2/TRBV6-3
CDR3aa: CVSSYQPGLAGGYTDTQYF
CDR3nt: TGTGTCAGCAGTTACCAGCCGGGATTAGCGGGGGGATACACAGATACGCAGTATTTT

d_gene: .
j_gene: TRBJ1-5
abundance: .
v_gene: TRBV6-5
CDR3aa: CASTSRQGGNQHRHF
CDR3nt: TGTGCCAGCACCTCCAGGCAGGGCGGAAATCAGCACCGGCATTTT

d_gene: .
j_gene: TRBJ1-1
abundance: once
v_gene: TRBV11-1
CDR3aa: CASSLNPGARALF
CDR3nt: TGTGCCAGCAGCTTAAACCCTGGGGCACGTGCTCTCTTT

d_gene: TRBD2
j_gene: TRBJ2-2
abundance: many
v_gene: TRBV5-5
CDR3aa: CASSLAPSGKRDGELFF
CDR3nt: TGTGCCAGCAGCCTCGCACCCAGCGGGAAACGGGACGGGGAGCTGTTTTTT

d_gene: .
j_gene: TRBJ1-5
abundance: .
v_gene: TRBV12-3/TRBV12-4
CDR3aa: CTSSFGRGARDQPQHF
CDR3nt: TGTACCAGCAGTTTCGGCAGAGGGGCCCGGGATCAGCCCCAGCATTTT

d_gene: .
j_gene: TRBJ2-2
abundance: .
v_gene: TRBV4-1
CDR3aa: CASSQDTGGHTGELFF
CDR3nt: TGCGCCAGCAGCCAAGATACTGGGGGACACACCGGGGAGCTGTTTTTT

d_gene: .
j_gene: TRBJ2-5
abundance: .
v_gene: TRBV11-1
CDR3aa: CASSHKVAGVESQYF
CDR3nt: TGTGCCAGCAGCCATAAAGTGGCAGGGGTGGAGAGCCAGTACTTC

d_gene: TRBD1
j_gene: TRBJ1-1
abundance: .
v_gene: TRBV6-1
CDR3aa: CAISPGTGNTEVFF
CDR3nt: TGTGCCATCAGTCCCGGGACAGGGAACACTGAAGTTTTCTTT

d_gene: TRBD1
j_gene: TRBJ2-3
abundance: .
v_gene: TRBV28
CDR3aa: CVSSPLWTGGTDMQYF
CDR3nt: TGTGTCAGCAGTCCGCTTTGGACAGGGGGCACAGATATGCAGTATTTT

d_gene: TRBD2
j_gene: TRBJ2-7
abundance: .
v_gene: TRBV6-1
CDR3aa: CASSEAASGRGEQYF
CDR3nt: TGTGCCAGCAGTGAAGCGGCTAGCGGGAGGGGGGAGCAGTACTTC

d_gene: TRBD2
j_gene: TRBJ2-1
abundance: .
v_gene: TRBV6-1
CDR3aa: CASSEAGNREQIF
CDR3nt: TGTGCAAGCAGTGAAGCGGGAAACCGCGAGCAGATCTTC

d_gene: TRBD1
j_gene: TRBJ1-2
abundance: .
v_gene: TRBV6-1
CDR3aa: CANTYVTGDGHTF
CDR3nt: TGTGCCAACACTTACGTGACAGGGGATGGCCACACCTTC

d_gene: TRBD2
j_gene: TRBJ2-1
abundance: .
v_gene: TRBV10-1
CDR3aa: CASSPRTIGRGNELFF
CDR3nt: TGCGCCAGCAGTCCCAGGACTATCGGGAGGGGCAATGAGCTGTTCTTC

d_gene: TRBD1
j_gene: TRBJ2-1
abundance: few
v_gene: TRBV19
CDR3aa: CASSTPNRGRYEQFF
CDR3nt: TGTGCCAGTAGTACGCCTAACAGGGGACGGTATGAGCAGTTCTTC

d_gene: TRBD2
j_gene: TRBJ2-1
abundance: .
v_gene: TRBV5-1
CDR3aa: CSSSSSGGSPNEQFF
CDR3nt: TGCTCCAGCAGCTCCTCTGGCGGGAGCCCCAATGAGCAGTTCTTC

d_gene: .
j_gene: TRBJ2-1
abundance: .
v_gene: TRBV11-1
CDR3aa: CASSFASDYNVQFF
CDR3nt: TGTGCCAGCAGCTTTGCCAGCGACTACAATGTGCAGTTCTTC

d_gene: .
j_gene: TRBJ2-5
abundance: large
v_gene: TRBV29-1
CDR3aa: CSVAEETQYF
CDR3nt: TGCAGCGTTGCCGAGGAGACCCAGTACTTC

d_gene: .
j_gene: TRBJ1-2
abundance: .
v_gene: TRBV6-6
CDR3aa: CASSPGEGDGYAF
CDR3nt: TGTGCCAGCAGCCCCGGGGAGGGTGACGGCTACGCCTTC

d_gene: .
j_gene: TRBJ1-1
abundance: few
v_gene: TRBV7-9
CDR3aa: CASSSWREGREAFF
CDR3nt: TGTGCCAGCAGCTCCTGGAGAGAGGGACGGGAAGCTTTCTTT

d_gene: TRBD1
j_gene: TRBJ2-3
abundance: .
v_gene: TRBV10-2
CDR3aa: CASSDLRTGGTDMQYF
CDR3nt: TGTGCCAGCAGTGACCTTCGGACAGGGGGCACAGATATGCAGTATTTT

d_gene: .
j_gene: TRBJ2-1
abundance: many
v_gene: TRBV20-1
CDR3aa: CSARKGNSEQFF
CDR3nt: TGCAGTGCTAGGAAGGGGAACAGTGAGCAGTTCTTC

d_gene: .
j_gene: TRBJ1-5
abundance: once
v_gene: TRBV12-3/TRBV12-4
CDR3aa: CDSSFGIGARDQPQHF
CDR3nt: TGTGACAGCAGTTTCGGTATAGGGGCCCGGGATCAGCCCCAGCATTTT

d_gene: .
j_gene: TRBJ1-1
abundance: .
v_gene: TRBV5-1
CDR3aa: CTSSSTGPEAFF
CDR3nt: TGCACCAGCAGCTCGACAGGACCTGAAGCTTTCTTT

d_gene: TRBD2
j_gene: TRBJ2-3
abundance: many
v_gene: TRBV10-2
CDR3aa: CASGTSGTTDTQYF
CDR3nt: TGCGCCAGCGGGACTAGCGGGACCACAGATACGCAGTATTTT

d_gene: TRBD2
j_gene: TRBJ2-3
abundance: few
v_gene: TRBV28
CDR3aa: CASSAATLAGGLDTQYF
CDR3nt: TGTGCCAGCAGTGCCGCGACCCTAGCGGGAGGTTTAGATACGCAGTATTTT

d_gene: TRBD2
j_gene: TRBJ2-3
abundance: .
v_gene: TRBV20-1
CDR3aa: CSAQDPASGITVTQYF
CDR3nt: TGCAGTGCTCAAGACCCCGCTAGCGGGATCACAGTTACGCAGTATTTT